This section outlines one T cell receptor (beta chain) sequence together with its context. Its cognate antigen is unknown. Unique molecular identifiers had been added to the TCR beta cDNA libraries. The source material, roughly 0.9 to 11 million T cells, gave rise to 500,000 or so cDNA molecules. TCRdb re-derived calls from the PCR reads in MiXCR, one entry per CDR3 protein. The sample yields 650,000 to 850,000 distinct CDR3 sequences, roughly half seen once. With 4 bases removed from V and 10 bases from J, the gap between germline ends came to 14 bases. Germline CDR1 reads MNHEY; CDR2 reads SMNVEV (reference sequence). The CDR3 loop spans 13 amino acids. These data are taken from a study of post-analysis software for immune sequencing data. Study at large: Patients had relapsing-remitting, secondary progressive or progressive-relapsing multiple sclerosis; some lacked subtype.

Study-wide results and caveats: Batch-matched samples strongly co-clustered by F measure. Significantly lower normalized Chao1 diversity was seen in multiple sclerosis patients than in controls. Elevated frequency relative to controls characterized several TRBV segments in patients, TRBV5-6, TRBV5-1 and TRBV20-1 among them.

This TCR was sampled from a girl aged 10-17 years with multiple sclerosis. The sample taken for sequencing was blood. The chain carries TRBV27 and TRBJ1-5, with D possibly matching TRBD1 (5 bases). The DNA of the CDR3 is TGTGCCAGCAGTTCTGGGGCCTCGGGCCCCCAGCATTTT. Protein sequence: CASSSGASGPQHF.